These 15 T cell receptor beta chains share one sample of origin, sequenced in a study of shared clonotypes between healthy human individuals. Profiled with immunoSEQ multiplex PCR; TCRdb holds only in-frame clones, not every one. The sample yields some 2 million clones, approximately 94% seen once. Naive CD8 cells comprised CD45RO-negative, CCR7-positively selected cells, excluding terminally differentiated effector memory CD45RA+ cells. Sequenced sample: naive CD8+ T cells sorted from blood. Receptor source: a man between 18 and 29 years old in good health.

The V call is TRBV6-6, the J call TRBJ2-2, with D hard to call. Per the germline V gene, CDR1 is MNHNY and CDR2 is SVGAGI (reference sequence). This CDR3 is 12 amino acids long. The V and J ends lost 7 bases and 3 bases respectively, with 6 bases between them. Here the CDR3 reads CASTWDTGELFF. The CDR3 DNA is TGTGCCAGCACATGGGACACCGGGGAGCTGTTTTTT.

The V gene is TRBV25-1, the J gene TRBJ2-5; tentative D call: TRBD2 (5 bases). Germline CDR1 reads MGHDK; CDR2 reads SYGVNS. V was shortened by 1 base and J by 2 bases, with 17 bases between the two germline ends. The CDR3 has 17 amino acids. CDR3 DNA: TGTGCCAGCAGTGAATTAATTCTAGCTCACTTACAAGAGACCCAGTACTTC. This sequence encodes CASSELILAHLQETQYF.

CDR3 sequence: CASSLSPPNTGELFF. The CDR3 DNA is TGTGCCAGCAGTTTATCGCCACCGAACACCGGGGAGCTGTTTTTT. The gene calls are TRBV27 and TRBJ2-2; D gene uncertain. This CDR3 has 15 residues. Germline CDR1 and CDR2: MNHEY and SMNVEV (reference sequence). Trimming left V 0 bases short and J 0 bases short, with 5 bases between.

V is TRBV13 and J is TRBJ2-4; D might be TRBD1 (5 bases). This CDR3 has 13 residues. The germline V gene encodes CDR1 PRHDT and CDR2 FYEKMQ (reference sequence). V lost 1 base, J lost 6 bases, and 7 bases lay in between. CDR3 protein: CASSLETGNIQYF. Here the CDR3 DNA reads TGTGCCAGCAGCTTAGAAACAGGAAACATTCAGTACTTC.

The chain has TRBV5-1 and TRBJ1-6, with 8 bases lining up with TRBD1. Germline assignment: CDR1 SGHRS and CDR2 YFSETQ. This CDR3 spans 16 amino acids. With 2 bases clipped from V and 9 bases from J, the junction kept 10 bases outside the gene matches. The CDR3 loop is CASSFGTGRGSSPLHF. As DNA, the CDR3 is TGCGCCAGCAGCTTCGGGACAGGCAGGGGGAGTTCACCCCTCCACTTT.

The V and J genes are TRBV5-5 and TRBJ2-7, with 7 positions matching TRBD1. V trimming: 4 bases; J trimming: 7 bases; junction bases outside the gene matches: 11. Germline V lookup: CDR1 SGHKS, CDR2 YYEKEE (reference sequence). The CDR3 runs to 14 residues. The CDR3 loop reads CASSPKRDSPEQYF. The CDR3 DNA follows: TGTGCCAGCAGCCCTAAAAGGGACAGCCCAGAGCAGTACTTC.

V and J are TRBV7-9 and TRBJ2-1, with D possibly TRBD1 on 6 matching bases. Trimming removed 1 base at V and 6 bases at J, with 13 bases between. The germline V gene has CDR1 SEHNR and CDR2 FQNEAQ (reference sequence). This CDR3 is built from 15 residues. The chain's CDR3 is CASSLGTVEVNEQFF. The CDR3 DNA reads as TGTGCCAGCAGCTTAGGGACAGTGGAGGTCAATGAGCAGTTCTTC.

This clone appeared once. The chain recombines TRBV4-1 with TRBJ1-2; TRBD1 aligns across 7 bases. Looked up from germline, CDR1 is MGHRA and CDR2 is YSYEKL. The junction had 11 bases not matched to a gene; V was cut back by 0 bases and J by 4 bases. The CDR3 covers 17 residues. The CDR3 region is CASSQDPGQYLAYGYTF. DNA of the CDR3: TGCGCCAGCAGCCAAGATCCGGGACAGTATTTAGCCTATGGCTACACCTTC.

The chain carries TRBV4-3 and TRBJ1-6; the match to TRBD1 covers 12 bases. The CDR3 extends over 15 amino acids. V dropped 5 bases and J dropped 11; count of bases not matched to a gene: 7. The germline CDR1 and CDR2 sequences are LGHNA and YSLEER. The CDR3 reads CASSSGTGGEAPLHF. CDR3 coding DNA: TGCGCCAGCAGCAGCGGGACAGGGGGCGAAGCACCCCTCCACTTT.

The J gene is TRBJ2-7, the V gene TRBV5-1; D call uncertain. This CDR3 has 15 amino acids. Germline loops: CDR1 SGHRS, CDR2 YFSETQ. Trimming shortened V by 1 base and J by 0 bases, and 11 bases separated the two germline ends. CDR3 coding DNA: TGCGCCAGCAGCTTGTTAGGGCCCGGCTCCTACGAGCAGTACTTC. Translating gives CASSLLGPGSYEQYF.

This clone was detected once. The chain has TRBV9 and TRBJ2-2; the match to TRBD1 covers 7 bases. Germline CDR1 is SGDLS and CDR2 is YYNGEE. This CDR3 spans 16 amino acids. With V trimmed by 0 bases and J by 2 bases, 4 bases remained unmatched. The CDR3 protein is CASSVERTGNTGELFF. CDR3 nucleotide sequence: TGTGCCAGCAGCGTAGAAAGGACAGGAAACACCGGGGAGCTGTTTTTT. Full variable domain (remainder filled in from reference TRBV9 and TRBJ2-2): DSGVTQTPKHLITATGQRVTLRCSPRSGDLSVYWYQQSLDQGLQFLIQYYNGEERAKGNILERFSAQQFPDLHSELNLSSLELGDSALYFCASSVERTGNTGELFFGEGSRLTVL.

The V call is TRBV28, the J call TRBJ1-2, with TRBD1 matching 8 bases. Germline trimming cut 5 bases from V and 4 bases from J; bases unmatched to any gene: 12. The CDR3 is made up of 16 amino acids. CDR1 MDHEN and CDR2 SYDVKM come from the germline V gene. DNA for the CDR3: TGTGCCAGCAGTCCCCCCGGACAGGGTGTTTCCTATGGCTACACCTTC. Translation: CASSPPGQGVSYGYTF.

This chain links TRBV18 with TRBJ1-2; D unresolved. CDR1 KGHSH and CDR2 LQKENI come from the germline V gene. With 0 bases removed from V and 5 bases from J, the gap between germline ends came to 16 bases. The CDR3 extends over 16 amino acids. The CDR3 bases are TGTGCCAGCTCACCACCCCAGGACCCCTCTGGATATGGCTACACCTTC. Translation: CASSPPQDPSGYGYTF.

This clone was counted once. The chain has TRBV7-9 and TRBJ2-7; weak D call: TRBD2 (5 bases). V was shortened by 4 bases and J by 7 bases, with 14 bases between the two germline ends. CDR3 length: 13 residues. The germline V gene has CDR1 SEHNR and CDR2 FQNEAQ (reference sequence). CDR3 sequence reads: CASSSDSTREQYF. CDR3 in DNA: TGTGCCAGCAGCTCGGACTCAACGAGGGAGCAGTACTTC.

This CDR3 reads CASNIGNGPTGEQYF. The CDR3 DNA reads TGTGCCAGCAATATTGGGAATGGGCCAACAGGCGAGCAGTACTTC. V is TRBV6-5 and J is TRBJ2-7; D may be TRBD1 (5 bases). The V gene's germline CDR1 is MNHEY and CDR2 SVGAGI. The CDR3 has 15 amino acids. V was cut by 7 bases and J by 6 bases, with 22 bases left in between.